This TCR beta chain was sequenced for a study of T cell responses to AZD1222 COVID-19 vaccine. Researchers grouped second doses given at about 4 or about 12 weeks into one pool. Sequencing used immunoSEQ multiplex PCR; TCRdb keeps in-frame clones, though not all of them. The sample lists about 85,000 clones, around 93% occurring once. In regard to this clone: Antigen: not known.

The length of the CDR3 is 21 residues. The V gene's germline CDR1 is MNHEY and CDR2 SVGEGT. V shed 4 bases, J shed 1 base, and the junction held 14 bases outside the gene matches. Study results and limitations: Donors skewed white British and female; clonal diversity was possibly underestimated. Two AZD1222 doses significantly raised spike-specific TCR breadth and depth over controls.

The source material was peripheral blood, sampled 28 days after the second AZD1222 dose. V usage is TRBV6-2 or TRBV6-3 and J usage is TRBJ2-6; TRBD1 agrees at 12 bases. The receptor comes from an adult who received the AZD1222 COVID-19 vaccine. The CDR3 DNA reads TGTGCCAGCAGTTTTCACCCGGGACAGGGGGCTATCTGGTCTGGGGCCAACGTCCTGACTTTC. It specifies CASSFHPGQGAIWSGANVLTF.